These 11 T cell receptor beta chains were all obtained from the same sample, sequenced in a study of human T cells and chemical hapten exposure. Sample time point: patch test 1, 2 weeks after DPC sensitization. The treatment here: therapeutic diphenylcyclopropenone sensitization with weekly scalp DPC. One entry per CDR3 protein results from TCRdb running MiXCR on the RACE reads. In the table there are 350,000 or so distinct CDR3 sequences, under 8% of which are singletons. The sample here was whole blood, taken in connection with sensitization to the hapten diphenylcyclopropenone (DPC). The receptor set was obtained from a woman under 30 with alopecia areata. Some clones in this sample may be carry-over from other donors' samples.

This clonotype was counted a few times. V gene TRBV12-3 or TRBV12-4 combines with J gene TRBJ1-2, with D perhaps matching TRBD1 (5 bases). Trimming pared 4 bases from V and 0 bases from J, leaving 15 bases between. CDR3 length equals 16 residues. The CDR3 DNA is TGTGCCAGCAGTTGGGGCCTACAAGGGGCTAACTATGGCTACACCTTC. Translation gives CASSWGLQGANYGYTF.

This clonotype turned up a few times. The chain joins TRBV6-6 to TRBJ1-5; D unclear. The CDR3 sequence is 13 residues long. Germline V gene data show CDR1 as MNHNY and CDR2 as SVGAGI (reference sequence). Trimming stripped 2 bases from V and 4 bases from J, with 6 bases between. CDR3 region: CASSYQKNQPQHF. CDR3 nucleotides: TGTGCCAGCAGTTACCAGAAGAATCAGCCCCAGCATTTT.

This clonotype was observed many times. This chain joins TRBV10-2 and TRBJ2-5; 14 nucleotides match TRBD2. Germline-derived CDR1 and CDR2 are WSHSY and SAAADI. The CDR3 consists of 17 residues. With 3 bases clipped from V and 3 bases from J, the junction kept 6 bases outside the gene matches. The CDR3 region is CASSDSRTSGGKETQYF. In nucleotides, the CDR3 is TGCGCCAGCAGTGACTCCCGGACTAGCGGGGGGAAAGAGACCCAGTACTTC.

This chain joins TRBV4-3 and TRBJ1-6, with D perhaps TRBD1 (5 bases). The CDR3 has 18 residues. Trimming shortened V by 0 bases and J by 5 bases, and 17 bases separated the two germline ends. CDR1 and CDR2 from the germline V gene are LGHNA and YSLEER. The DNA of the CDR3 is TGCGCCAGCAGCCAAGAAGATCTAGGGGACGGACATAATTCACCCCTCCACTTT. It encodes CASSQEDLGDGHNSPLHF.

This clonotype was found many times. This chain links TRBV6-2 or TRBV6-3 with TRBJ1-2; no firm D call. The germline V and J ends were trimmed by 3 bases and 6 bases, with 5 bases remaining between them. From germline, CDR1 is MNHEY and CDR2 SVGEGT. The CDR3 covers 11 residues. The CDR3 sequence is CASSYSDGYTF. For the CDR3, the DNA is TGTGCCAGCAGTTATAGTGATGGCTACACCTTC.

This clonotype was observed a handful of times. The chain combines TRBV25-1 with TRBJ1-1; 7 nucleotides align to TRBD1. The CDR3 spans 15 residues. With 3 bases clipped from V and 4 bases from J, the junction kept 8 bases outside the gene matches. CDR1 and CDR2 (germline): MGHDK, SYGVNS. The CDR3 is CASSEGTDRPTEAFF. As DNA, the CDR3 is TGTGCCAGCAGTGAGGGGACAGACCGCCCCACTGAAGCTTTCTTT.

The gene calls are TRBV18 and TRBJ2-3; weak D call: TRBD1 (6 bases). This CDR3 comprises 15 residues. Per the germline V gene, CDR1 is KGHSH and CDR2 is LQKENI. Trimming pared 3 bases from V and 2 bases from J, leaving 12 bases between. The CDR3 protein is CASSPDSFATDTQYF. DNA for the CDR3: TGTGCCAGCTCACCGGACAGTTTCGCCACAGATACGCAGTATTTT.

This chain joins TRBV20-1 and TRBJ2-3, with 7 bases matching TRBD1. Germline V lookup: CDR1 DFQATT, CDR2 SNEGSKA (reference sequence). The CDR3 loop spans 15 amino acids. After removal of 6 bases from V and 5 bases from J, the junction contained 14 bases not matched to a gene. The CDR3 DNA follows: TGCAGTGCAAAGGACAGGACTGGACCTCGAGATACGCAGTATTTT. It encodes CSAKDRTGPRDTQYF.

This clonotype was seen a few times. This chain uses TRBV7-8 with TRBJ1-2; D is unclear. The CDR3 runs 10 residues. The V gene's germline CDR1 is SGHVS and CDR2 FQNEAQ. Trimming shortened V by 8 bases and J by 3 bases, and 4 bases separated the two germline ends. The CDR3 DNA sequence: TGTGCCAGCGGCGACTATGGCTACACCTTC. Its translation is CASGDYGYTF. Filled out from reference TRBV7-8 and TRBJ1-2, the complete variable domain reads GAGVSQSPRYKVAKRGQDVALRCDPISGHVSLFWYQQALGQGPEFLTYFQNEAQLDKSGLPSDRFFAERPEGSVSTLKIQRTQQEDSAVYLCASGDYGYTFGSGTRLTVV.

This clonotype was counted a few times. This chain uses TRBV20-1 with TRBJ1-2; 7 bases line up with TRBD1. Germline loops: CDR1 DFQATT, CDR2 SNEGSKA (reference sequence). The CDR3 is 14 residues long. J lost 9 bases, V lost 0 bases, and 10 bases had no gene match. CDR3 in amino acids: CSARDDAMTGRYTF. As DNA, the CDR3 is TGCAGTGCTAGAGATGACGCGATGACAGGGCGCTACACCTTC.

In its sample, this clonotype was seen a few times. The V call is TRBV6-2 or TRBV6-3, the J call TRBJ2-5, with TRBD1 as a possible D gene (6 bases). The CDR3 is 14 amino acids. The germline V gene has CDR1 MNHEY and CDR2 SVGEGT. V was clipped by 6 bases and J by 3 bases, with 14 bases between them. The CDR3 sequence: CASSSRDTKETQYF. The CDR3 DNA is TGTGCCAGCAGCTCTCGGGACACCAAAGAGACCCAGTACTTC.